The 23 T cell receptor beta chains below all came from one sample that was sequenced in a study of blood T cell repertoires in COVID-19. Using immunoSEQ multiplex PCR, the repertoire was profiled, and TCRdb retains in-frame clones only, with some absent. The sample holds tens of thousands of clones, 70% to 80% seen once. The sequenced sample consisted of peripheral blood. These receptors originate from a human donor in a cohort sampled during active COVID-19.

J is TRBJ2-1 and V is TRBV7-9; TRBD1 agrees at 7 bases. Trimming cost V 5 bases and J 3 bases; bases outside gene matches: 7. The CDR3 spans 15 residues. Germline values: CDR1 SEHNR, CDR2 FQNEAQ (reference sequence). As DNA, the CDR3 is TGTGCCAGCAGCATATACAGGGGCGACTACAATGAGCAGTTCTTC. Its translation: CASSIYRGDYNEQFF.

The V gene is TRBV20-1, the J gene TRBJ2-1; 7 bases map to TRBD2. The CDR3 runs 11 residues. After removal of 5 bases from V and 9 bases from J, the junction contained 4 bases not matched to a gene. Germline V gene lookup returns CDR1 DFQATT and CDR2 SNEGSKA (reference sequence). The CDR3 loop is CSAGGVIEQFF. The CDR3, as DNA: TGCAGTGCTGGGGGGGTTATTGAGCAGTTCTTC.

This clone showed up just once. The rearrangement uses TRBV7-2 and TRBJ2-2; TRBD2 is a possible D gene (5 bases). Germline assignment: CDR1 SGHTA and CDR2 FQGNSA. This CDR3 comprises 15 residues. Trimming took off 1 base at V and 1 base at J, with 7 bases between the two ends. The CDR3 loop reads CASSLVAGNTGELFF. The CDR3 nucleotides read TGTGCCAGCAGCTTAGTTGCGGGGAACACCGGGGAGCTGTTTTTT.

The CDR3 reads CSVGGDSRASGYTF. As DNA, the CDR3 is TGCAGCGTTGGAGGGGACTCCCGAGCTAGTGGCTACACCTTC. This rearrangement joins TRBV29-1 to TRBJ1-2; D is possibly TRBD1 (5 bases). Trimming stripped 4 bases from V and 7 bases from J, with 19 bases between. From germline, CDR1 is SQVTM and CDR2 ANQGSEA. The CDR3 has 14 residues.

The chain carries TRBV7-9 and TRBJ1-5; 12 nucleotides line up with TRBD1. The CDR3 totals 16 residues. The V gene end was trimmed by 5 bases and the J gene end by 2 bases; junction bases not matched to a gene: 4. Germline V gene sequence: CDR1 SEHNR, CDR2 FQNEAQ (reference sequence). The CDR3 region is CASSPGTGGRNQPQHF. CDR3 bases: TGTGCCAGCAGCCCCGGGACAGGGGGCCGCAATCAGCCCCAGCATTTT. Filled out from reference TRBV7-9 and TRBJ1-5, the complete variable domain reads DTGVSQNPRHKITKRGQNVTFRCDPISEHNRLYWYRQTLGQGPEFLTYFQNEAQLEKSRLLSDRFSAERPKGSFSTLEIQRTEQGDSAMYLCASSPGTGGRNQPQHFGDGTRLSIL.

Worth noting for this clone: The sample has other DNA sequences that encode this CDR3 too. V is TRBV15 and J is TRBJ2-7; 9 bases map to TRBD1. J was trimmed by 4 bases and V by 3 bases; bases with no gene match: 1. From germline, CDR1 is LNHNV and CDR2 YYDKDF (reference sequence). The CDR3 runs 13 residues. CDR3 sequence: CATSRDRGYEQYV. The CDR3 DNA sequence: TGTGCCACCAGCAGGGACAGGGGTTACGAGCAGTACGTC.

The rearrangement uses TRBV6-2 or TRBV6-3 and TRBJ2-5, with D tentatively TRBD2 (5 bases). V was shortened by 3 bases and J by 1 base, with 9 bases between the two germline ends. Germline CDR1 and CDR2: MNHEY and SVGEGT. This CDR3 contains 14 residues. Here the CDR3 DNA reads TGTGCCAGCAGTTATGCGGGCCCCCAAGAGACCCAGTACTTC. Residues: CASSYAGPQETQYF.

The chain links TRBV9 to TRBJ2-5; TRBD2 agrees at 13 bases. The CDR3 runs to 16 residues. Germline CDR1 SGDLS, CDR2 YYNGEE. The trim removed 4 bases at V and 1 base at J, leaving 4 bases unmatched. The CDR3 DNA is TGTGCCAGCAGCCCGGGACTAGCGGGATCCCAAGAGACCCAGTACTTC. It translates to CASSPGLAGSQETQYF.

This chain's CDR3 is CAWSVRGETQYF. The CDR3 bases are TGTGCCTGGAGCGTCAGGGGGGAGACCCAGTACTTC. The rearrangement uses TRBV30 and TRBJ2-5; 7 bases match TRBD1. The CDR3 totals 12 residues. Trimming took 3 bases from V and 5 from J; bases not matched to a gene: 3. CDR1 GTSNPN and CDR2 SVGIG come from the germline V gene (reference sequence). The complete variable domain, with remaining parts taken from reference TRBV30 and TRBJ2-5, reads SQTIHQWPATLVQPVGSPLSLECTVEGTSNPNLYWYRQAAGRGLQLLFYSVGIGQISSEVPQNLSASRPQDRQFILSSKKLLLSDSGFYLCAWSVRGETQYFGPGTRLLVL.

The V and J genes are TRBV7-2 and TRBJ2-5; D remains unclear. This CDR3 comprises 14 residues. V was shortened by 0 bases and J by 4 bases, with 9 bases between the two germline ends. Germline V gene data show CDR1 as SGHTA and CDR2 as FQGNSA. The CDR3 spells CASSLASRPETQYF. In nucleotides, the CDR3 is TGTGCCAGCAGCTTAGCGTCTAGACCAGAGACCCAGTACTTC. The full variable domain, its missing parts supplied by reference TRBV7-2 and TRBJ2-5, is GAGVSQSPSNKVTEKGKDVELRCDPISGHTALYWYRQSLGQGLEFLIYFQGNSAPDKSGLPSDRFSAERTGGSVSTLTIQRTQQEDSAVYLCASSLASRPETQYFGPGTRLLVL.

The CDR3, as DNA: TGTGCCAGCTCACCCGGGACTGGTGATACCTACGAGCAGTACGTC. Translation gives CASSPGTGDTYEQYV. The rearrangement joins TRBV18 to TRBJ2-7; TRBD2 might be the D (6 bases). Trimming stripped 3 bases from V and 2 bases from J, with 14 bases between. The germline V gene has CDR1 KGHSH and CDR2 LQKENI. The CDR3 runs to 15 residues.

The rearrangement joins TRBV6-1 to TRBJ2-1; D possibly corresponds to TRBD1 (6 bases). The V gene lost 0 bases and the J gene lost 11 bases, with 14 bases spanning the gap. The CDR3 loop spans 14 amino acids. Germline CDR1 is MNHNS and CDR2 is SASEGT. CDR3 bases: TGTGCCAGCAGTGAAGCTTCGACAGGCACCAAGCAGTTCTTC. Translation: CASSEASTGTKQFF.

This sequence joins TRBV5-5 and TRBJ1-1, with D possibly TRBD1 on 5 matching bases. There are 14 residues in the CDR3. The V gene lost 1 base and the J gene lost 5 bases, with 12 bases spanning the gap. Germline V gene data show CDR1 as SGHKS and CDR2 as YYEKEE (reference sequence). In DNA, the CDR3 is TGTGCCAGCAGCTTGAAGCCGGGGGAGACTGAAGCTTTCTTT. Translated, it gives CASSLKPGETEAFF.

This clone was observed a handful of times. The J gene is TRBJ2-3, the V gene TRBV5-1; D not certain. The CDR3 loop spans 13 amino acids. Germline CDR1 SGHRS, CDR2 YFSETQ. Trimming shortened V by 0 bases and J by 6 bases, and 8 bases separated the two germline ends. The CDR3 spells CASSLGMGDTQYF. CDR3 in DNA: TGCGCCAGCAGCTTGGGGATGGGCGATACGCAGTATTTT.

This clone has just a few counts. This chain joins TRBV27 and TRBJ1-2; 7 bases are a match to TRBD1. This CDR3 is built from 13 residues. Germline trimming cut 3 bases from V and 5 bases from J; bases unmatched to any gene: 3. The germline CDR1 and CDR2 sequences are MNHEY and SMNVEV (reference sequence). CDR3 bases: TGTGCCAGCAGTTTGGGGACAGCGTATGGCTACACCTTC. Protein sequence: CASSLGTAYGYTF.

The chain uses TRBV12-1 and TRBJ1-5; the table's D gene call, TRBD1, was not cross checked with the DNA. TRBV12-1 is assigned pseudogene status. The CDR3 length is 15 residues. Written as DNA, the CDR3 is TGTGCCAGCAGCCACAGGGCGATGGGGGATCAGCCCCAGCATTTT. It encodes CASSHRAMGDQPQHF.

The chain has TRBV6-5 and TRBJ1-2, with 8 positions matching TRBD1. Germline-derived CDR1 and CDR2 are MNHEY and SVGAGI. This CDR3 has 13 amino acids. The V segment lost 11 bases and the J segment 4 bases; nucleotides outside the gene matches: 9. CDR3 protein: CACGRGLVYGYTF. The CDR3 region has the DNA TGTGCCTGCGGCAGGGGGCTGGTCTATGGCTACACCTTC.

The CDR3 loop is CASSLLDRGYEQYF. The DNA for the CDR3 is TGTGCCAGCAGTTTACTGGACAGGGGATACGAGCAGTACTTC. The chain links TRBV28 to TRBJ2-7, with 9 bases matching TRBD1. CDR1 is MDHEN and CDR2 is SYDVKM in the germline V gene. CDR3 length: 14 residues. V was pared by 2 bases and J by 4 bases, with 3 bases of the junction left unmatched.

This chain links TRBV5-1 with TRBJ1-2, with D perhaps matching TRBD1 (6 bases). Trimming cost V 4 bases and J 2 bases, with 9 bases left between them. The CDR3 is 13 residues long. Germline V CDR1 and CDR2: SGHRS, YFSETQ. The CDR3 is CASSTDRNYGYTF. The CDR3 nucleotides are TGCGCCAGCAGCACGGACAGAAACTATGGCTACACCTTC. Supplemented by reference TRBV5-1 and TRBJ1-2, the full variable domain reads KAGVTQTPRYLIKTRGQQVTLSCSPISGHRSVSWYQQTPGQGLQFLFEYFSETQRNKGNFPGRFSGRQFSNSRSEMNVSTLELGDSALYLCASSTDRNYGYTFGSGTRLTVV.

This clone was found a few times. This chain connects TRBV7-9 to TRBJ2-1, with 7 nucleotides matching TRBD1. Germline V gene data show CDR1 as SEHNR and CDR2 as FQNEAQ (reference sequence). Trimming cost V 6 bases and J 4 bases; bases outside gene matches: 6. The CDR3 extends over 14 amino acids. The CDR3 region is CASRPGTVYNEQFF. Written as DNA, the CDR3 is TGTGCCAGCAGACCCGGGACAGTTTACAATGAGCAGTTCTTC.

The chain is built from TRBV6-2 or TRBV6-3 and TRBJ2-3, with 10 bases fitting TRBD2. From germline, CDR1 is MNHEY and CDR2 SVGEGT. This CDR3 has 15 amino acids. J gave up 6 bases and V 5 bases, and 8 bases lay outside the gene matches. CDR3 in DNA: TGTGCCAGCAGTAGGACTAGCGGTCGGTTTGATACGCAGTATTTT. Translation gives CASSRTSGRFDTQYF.

The chain combines TRBV3-1 (or the pseudogene TRBV3-2) with TRBJ2-3, with D uncertain. The CDR3 loop spans 19 amino acids. The germline gives CDR1 LGHDT, CDR2 YNNKEL (reference sequence). Trimming pared 0 bases from V and 2 bases from J, leaving 21 bases between. For the CDR3, the DNA is TGTGCCAGCAGCCAAGACCCCCCCAGAAAGTGGCCCGCCACAGATACGCAGTATTTT. It codes for CASSQDPPRKWPATDTQYF.

The genes are TRBV5-1 and TRBJ2-7, with a tentative D call TRBD2 (5 bases). Germline CDR1 reads SGHRS; CDR2 reads YFSETQ. V was pared by 4 bases and J by 6 bases, with 17 bases between. The CDR3 loop spans 14 amino acids. The CDR3 sequence is CASSTRFGTTEQYF. CDR3 nucleotide sequence: TGCGCCAGCAGCACTAGGTTTGGCACTACCGAGCAGTACTTC. Filled out from reference TRBV5-1 and TRBJ2-7, the complete variable domain reads KAGVTQTPRYLIKTRGQQVTLSCSPISGHRSVSWYQQTPGQGLQFLFEYFSETQRNKGNFPGRFSGRQFSNSRSEMNVSTLELGDSALYLCASSTRFGTTEQYFGPGTRLTVT.